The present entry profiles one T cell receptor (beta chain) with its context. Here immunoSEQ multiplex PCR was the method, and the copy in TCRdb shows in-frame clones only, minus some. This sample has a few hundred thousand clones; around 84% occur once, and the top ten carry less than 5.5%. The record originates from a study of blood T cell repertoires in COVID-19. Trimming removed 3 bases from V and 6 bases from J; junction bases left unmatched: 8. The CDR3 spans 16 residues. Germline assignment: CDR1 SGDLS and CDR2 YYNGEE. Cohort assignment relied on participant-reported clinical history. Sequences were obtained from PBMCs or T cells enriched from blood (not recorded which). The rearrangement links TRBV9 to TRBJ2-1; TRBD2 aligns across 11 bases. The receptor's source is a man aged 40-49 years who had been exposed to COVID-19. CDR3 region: CASSARSGRAGNEQFF. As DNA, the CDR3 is TGTGCCAGCAGCGCACGTAGCGGGAGGGCCGGCAATGAGCAGTTCTTC.